These T cell receptor beta chains were read from a single sample in a study of cytomegalovirus exposure and HLA in healthy donors. Only in-frame clones appear in the TCRdb table, and some are missing; sequencing was by immunoSEQ multiplex PCR. The table shows about 140,000 clones, with more than 80% occurring only once. The sample taken for sequencing was PBMCs. The source of these receptors is a woman aged 35 to 49 in good health and CMV-seropositive. The CDR3 runs from the conserved cysteine through the conserved F or W. Only some rows state a clone size, as once, few, many or a class for expanded clones.

j_call: .
clone_size: .
v_call: TRBV9
cdr3_aa: CASSVETVSYEQYF

j_call: TRBJ1-5
clone_size: .
v_call: TRBV7-2
cdr3_aa: CASSLDAQPQHF

j_call: TRBJ2-7
clone_size: .
v_call: TRBV11-1
cdr3_aa: CASSVGNF

j_call: TRBJ2-3
clone_size: .
v_call: TRBV19
cdr3_aa: CASSPGGRGADTQYF

j_call: TRBJ1-1
clone_size: .
v_call: TRBV5-4
cdr3_aa: CASSLSGMATEAFF

j_call: TRBJ2-3
clone_size: .
v_call: TRBV19
cdr3_aa: CASSMTSGSSDTQYF

j_call: TRBJ2-1
clone_size: .
v_call: TRBV28
cdr3_aa: CATHAGPVYNEQFF

j_call: TRBJ1-2
clone_size: .
v_call: TRBV7-8
cdr3_aa: CASRPRDRAGYTF

j_call: TRBJ2-3
clone_size: .
v_call: TRBV7-6
cdr3_aa: CASWGGSTDTQYF

j_call: TRBJ2-1
clone_size: .
v_call: TRBV7-9
cdr3_aa: CASSFSLGGGDNEQFF

j_call: TRBJ2-7
clone_size: .
v_call: TRBV18
cdr3_aa: CASSPSVSTYEQYF

j_call: TRBJ2-7
clone_size: .
v_call: TRBV6-6
cdr3_aa: CATNPGQGNYEQYF

j_call: TRBJ2-2
clone_size: .
v_call: TRBV6-4
cdr3_aa: CASRPILNRDRAGTGELFF

j_call: TRBJ1-6
clone_size: .
v_call: TRBV15
cdr3_aa: CATSRQTGLLTNSPLHF

j_call: TRBJ2-5
clone_size: .
v_call: TRBV5-1
cdr3_aa: CASSLQTGRETQYF

j_call: TRBJ1-6
clone_size: .
v_call: TRBV27
cdr3_aa: CASSSSGDSLLGNSPLHF

j_call: TRBJ2-5
clone_size: .
v_call: TRBV5-1
cdr3_aa: CASSRGLDRETQYF

j_call: TRBJ1-2
clone_size: .
v_call: TRBV18
cdr3_aa: CASSPYRDGYTF

j_call: TRBJ2-2
clone_size: .
v_call: TRBV21-1
cdr3_aa: CASPKGLAGEDGELFF

j_call: TRBJ2-2
clone_size: .
v_call: TRBV9
cdr3_aa: CASSVGGYGGELFF

j_call: .
clone_size: .
v_call: TRBV14
cdr3_aa: CASSPGYTEQYF

j_call: TRBJ1-5
clone_size: few
v_call: TRBV5-1
cdr3_aa: CASSSSDLERDSNQPQHF

j_call: TRBJ2-2
clone_size: .
v_call: TRBV7-6
cdr3_aa: CASSLGPSGTGELFF

j_call: TRBJ1-1
clone_size: .
v_call: TRBV27
cdr3_aa: CASTSFGIMNTEAFF

j_call: TRBJ1-3
clone_size: .
v_call: TRBV7-8
cdr3_aa: CASSLAINDRVPSGNTIYF

j_call: TRBJ2-6
clone_size: .
v_call: TRBV2
cdr3_aa: CASSPRTGGTGANVLTF

j_call: TRBJ1-1
clone_size: .
v_call: TRBV14
cdr3_aa: CASREGMWTEAFF

j_call: TRBJ2-1
clone_size: .
v_call: TRBV5-6
cdr3_aa: CASSGTVGEQFF

j_call: TRBJ2-7
clone_size: .
v_call: TRBV19
cdr3_aa: CASSQGRAYEQYF

j_call: TRBJ2-5
clone_size: .
v_call: TRBV7-2
cdr3_aa: CASSLARGETQYF

j_call: TRBJ2-7
clone_size: .
v_call: TRBV6-5
cdr3_aa: CASSYGTPRGYEQYF

j_call: TRBJ2-7
clone_size: few
v_call: TRBV5-4
cdr3_aa: CASSLGGTGLEEQYF

j_call: TRBJ2-1
clone_size: .
v_call: TRBV5-4
cdr3_aa: CASSTGEVDEQFF

j_call: TRBJ2-1
clone_size: .
v_call: TRBV2
cdr3_aa: CASKQRGGLQAQFF

j_call: TRBJ2-7
clone_size: .
v_call: TRBV7-9
cdr3_aa: CASSSIGTSDAPEQYF

j_call: TRBJ1-2
clone_size: .
v_call: TRBV5-6
cdr3_aa: CASSLGHSYGYTF

j_call: TRBJ2-1
clone_size: .
v_call: TRBV9
cdr3_aa: CASSQIGTFSGNEQFF

j_call: TRBJ1-6
clone_size: .
v_call: TRBV4-3
cdr3_aa: CASSQGQAGSGSPLHF

j_call: TRBJ2-3
clone_size: .
v_call: TRBV5-1
cdr3_aa: CASSLSGGSTDTQYF

j_call: TRBJ2-2
clone_size: .
v_call: TRBV27
cdr3_aa: CASSLSAAGSTGELFF

j_call: TRBJ2-3
clone_size: .
v_call: TRBV28
cdr3_aa: CASTRLAGVADTQYF

j_call: TRBJ2-1
clone_size: once
v_call: TRBV2
cdr3_aa: CASREDGEQFF

j_call: TRBJ2-7
clone_size: .
v_call: TRBV5-1
cdr3_aa: CASSLDGTSRREQYF

j_call: TRBJ2-1
clone_size: .
v_call: TRBV4-2
cdr3_aa: CASSQLPGTGYNEQFF

j_call: TRBJ1-2
clone_size: .
v_call: TRBV7-2
cdr3_aa: CASSRDRGRFNYGYTF